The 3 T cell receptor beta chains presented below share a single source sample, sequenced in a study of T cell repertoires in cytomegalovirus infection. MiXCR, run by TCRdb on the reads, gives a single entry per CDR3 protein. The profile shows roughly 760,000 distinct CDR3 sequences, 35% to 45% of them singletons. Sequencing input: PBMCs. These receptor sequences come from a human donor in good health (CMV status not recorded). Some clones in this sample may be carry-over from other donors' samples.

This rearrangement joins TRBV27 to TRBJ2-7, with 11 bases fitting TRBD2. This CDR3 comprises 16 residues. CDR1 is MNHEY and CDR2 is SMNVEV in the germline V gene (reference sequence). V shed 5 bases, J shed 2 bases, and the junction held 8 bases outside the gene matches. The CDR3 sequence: CASSLFSGGAPYEQYF. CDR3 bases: TGTGCCAGCAGTCTCTTTAGCGGGGGGGCTCCCTACGAGCAGTACTTC.

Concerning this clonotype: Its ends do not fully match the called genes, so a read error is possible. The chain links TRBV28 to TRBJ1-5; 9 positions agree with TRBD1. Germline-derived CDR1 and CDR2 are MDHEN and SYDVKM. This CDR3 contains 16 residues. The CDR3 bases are TGTGCTACCCGGGACAGGGTTGTCTATCGCAATCATCCCCAGCATTTT. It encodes CATRDRVVYRNHPQHF.

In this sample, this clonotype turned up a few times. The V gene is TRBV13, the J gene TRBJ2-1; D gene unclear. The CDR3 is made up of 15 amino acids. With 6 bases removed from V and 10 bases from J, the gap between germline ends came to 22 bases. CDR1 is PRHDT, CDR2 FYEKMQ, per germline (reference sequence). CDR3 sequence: CASRQERLGIWEQFF. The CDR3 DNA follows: TGTGCCAGCAGGCAGGAGAGGCTTGGAATTTGGGAGCAGTTCTTC.